The 28 T cell receptor beta chains below were found in one sample sequenced in a study of blood T cell repertoires in COVID-19. Sequenced by immunoSEQ multiplex PCR; TCRdb stores in-frame clones only, minus some. The table shows about 160,000 clones, with 60% to 85% occurring only once. Sequences were obtained from peripheral blood. These receptors all come from a woman aged 60 to 75 with COVID-19, enrolled during active disease.

This chain uses TRBV7-9 with TRBJ1-4; D not certain. The V gene lost 2 bases and the J gene lost 0 bases, with 4 bases spanning the gap. Germline V gene data show CDR1 as SEHNR and CDR2 as FQNEAQ (reference sequence). This CDR3 is built from 14 residues. The CDR3 protein is CASSLQATNEKLFF. In DNA, the CDR3 is TGTGCCAGCAGCTTACAGGCAACTAATGAAAAACTGTTTTTT.

The rearrangement uses TRBV7-2 and TRBJ2-5; tentative D call: TRBD1 (5 bases). Per the germline V gene, CDR1 is SGHTA and CDR2 is FQGNSA. The CDR3 extends over 13 amino acids. V lost 3 bases and J lost 4, with 9 bases in between. The CDR3 DNA follows: TGTGCCAGCAGCTTTCCAGGGCTAGAGACCCAGTACTTC. Amino acids: CASSFPGLETQYF.

This clone occurred a few times. J is TRBJ1-1 and V is TRBV5-4; tentatively, D is TRBD1 (5 bases). Germline-derived CDR1 and CDR2 are SGHNT and YYREEE (reference sequence). CDR3 length: 14 residues. Trimming removed 0 bases from V and 5 bases from J, with 11 bases in between. Here the CDR3 reads CASSLGVTATEAFF. The CDR3 nucleotides read TGTGCCAGCAGCTTGGGGGTGACAGCGACTGAAGCTTTCTTT.

This clone came up once. V gene TRBV4-2 combines with J gene TRBJ1-4; 7 bases map to TRBD1. Trimming took 4 bases from V and 0 from J; bases not matched to a gene: 2. Germline CDR1 and CDR2: LGHNA and YNFKEQ. CDR3 length equals 15 residues. CDR3 residues: CASSRQGATNEKLFF. The CDR3 coding sequence is TGTGCCAGCAGCCGACAGGGTGCAACTAATGAAAAACTGTTTTTT.

The sample holds many counts of this clone. The rearrangement links TRBV28 to TRBJ2-7, with D possibly being TRBD2 (5 bases). The length of the CDR3 is 14 residues. The V end was cut by 6 bases, the J end by 2 bases, with 14 bases between. The germline gives CDR1 MDHEN, CDR2 SYDVKM. In DNA, the CDR3 is TGTGCCAGCAGCCCCTGGACGGGAACCTACGAGCAGTACTTC. This sequence encodes CASSPWTGTYEQYF.

V is TRBV27 and J is TRBJ2-3, with D possibly matching TRBD1 (5 bases). The CDR3 extends over 14 amino acids. V gave up 5 bases and J gave up 5 bases, with 14 bases separating them. Germline V gene lookup returns CDR1 MNHEY and CDR2 SMNVEV (reference sequence). This CDR3 reads CASSIRGIGDTQYF. The CDR3 DNA follows: TGTGCCAGCAGTATAAGGGGTATCGGAGATACGCAGTATTTT.

This clone was picked up one time. This chain connects TRBV19 to TRBJ1-6, with TRBD1 identical over 7 bases. Germline lookup yields CDR1 LNHDA and CDR2 SQIVND (reference sequence). After removal of 10 bases from V and 6 bases from J, the junction contained 9 bases not matched to a gene. The CDR3 sequence is 14 residues long. CDR3 residues: CATRDSILNSPLHF. DNA for the CDR3: TGTGCCACCCGGGACAGTATCCTTAATTCACCCCTCCACTTT.

The chain joins TRBV3-1 (or the pseudogene TRBV3-2) to TRBJ2-4, with TRBD2 matching over 11 bases. CDR1 and CDR2 (germline): LGHDT, YNNKEL (reference sequence). The CDR3 loop spans 14 amino acids. V was clipped by 0 bases and J by 14 bases; unmatched bases: 6. CDR3 sequence: CASSQDSSGGAKYF. The CDR3 DNA follows: TGTGCCAGCAGCCAAGATAGTAGCGGGGGGGCAAAGTACTTC.

The chain recombines TRBV24-1 with TRBJ2-5, with 8 bases that match TRBD1. Germline V gives CDR1 KGHDR, CDR2 SFDVKD. The CDR3 covers 15 residues. J lost 7 bases, V lost 5 bases, and 11 bases had no gene match. The CDR3, as DNA: TGTGCCACCAGTGCGGCAGGGGGCGGACTTGGGACCCAGTACTTC. Protein sequence: CATSAAGGGLGTQYF.

J is TRBJ1-2 and V is TRBV12-3 or TRBV12-4, with D possibly matching TRBD1 (6 bases). CDR3 length: 13 residues. Trimming shortened V by 6 bases and J by 2 bases, and 10 bases separated the two germline ends. CDR3 sequence (DNA): TGTGCCAGCAGCGGGACACCGAACTATGGCTACACCTTC. This encodes CASSGTPNYGYTF.

This chain links TRBV9 with TRBJ2-7, with D possibly TRBD1 on 6 matching bases. The CDR3 sequence is 12 residues long. Per germline, CDR1 SGDLS and CDR2 YYNGEE. Trimming removed 4 bases at V and 7 bases at J, with 12 bases between. The CDR3 sequence: CASSPRGREQYF. The CDR3 DNA sequence: TGTGCCAGCAGCCCCAGGGGTCGGGAGCAGTACTTC.

This sequence joins TRBV11-2 and TRBJ1-2; 10 bases are a match to TRBD1. The J segment lost 8 bases and the V segment lost 3 bases, leaving 3 bases of the junction unmatched. This CDR3 spans 13 amino acids. CDR1 is SGHAT and CDR2 is FQNNGV in the germline V gene. In DNA, the CDR3 is TGTGCCAGCAGCTTCAGACAGGGGGCGGGCTACACCTTC. Its protein product is CASSFRQGAGYTF. Full variable domain (missing parts from reference TRBV11-2 and TRBJ1-2): EAGVAQSPRYKIIEKRQSVAFWCNPISGHATLYWYQQILGQGPKLLIQFQNNGVVDDSQLPKDRFSAERLKGVDSTLKIQPAKLEDSAVYLCASSFRQGAGYTFGSGTRLTVV.

The V and J genes are TRBV25-1 and TRBJ2-1; weak D call: TRBD2 (6 bases). Trimming shortened V by 8 bases and J by 7 bases, and 12 bases separated the two germline ends. The CDR3 sequence is 12 residues long. CDR1 is MGHDK and CDR2 is SYGVNS in the germline V gene. Here the CDR3 reads CASLTRANEQFF. The CDR3 DNA sequence: TGTGCCAGCTTGACTAGGGCGAATGAGCAGTTCTTC.

The chain is built from TRBV7-9 and TRBJ2-1; 9 nucleotides align to TRBD1. The germline V gene encodes CDR1 SEHNR and CDR2 FQNEAQ (reference sequence). This CDR3 has 16 amino acids. Trimming removed 0 bases from V and 6 bases from J; junction bases left unmatched: 6. CDR3 sequence (DNA): TGTGCCAGCAGCTTAGCCAGGACAGGGGCCTCCAATGAGCAGTTCTTC. Protein: CASSLARTGASNEQFF.

The V and J genes are TRBV30 and TRBJ2-1, with TRBD2 as a possible D gene (5 bases). V was shortened by 0 bases and J by 10 bases, with 13 bases between the two germline ends. CDR1 GTSNPN and CDR2 SVGIG come from the germline V gene (reference sequence). This CDR3 is 13 amino acids long. Written as DNA, the CDR3 is TGTGCCTGGAGTGTGCGGGCTGCCCGCGAGCAGTTCTTC. Its protein product is CAWSVRAAREQFF.

The chain carries TRBV5-6 and TRBJ1-2, with 7 bases matching TRBD1. Trimming removed 4 bases from V and 2 bases from J; junction bases left unmatched: 8. This CDR3 region has 15 residues. In germline, CDR1 is SGHDT, CDR2 YYEEEE. The CDR3 DNA is TGTGCCAGCAGCCCAAACGACAGGGTGAACTATGGCTACACCTTC. Amino acid sequence: CASSPNDRVNYGYTF.

This clone showed up just once. This chain links TRBV3-1 (or the pseudogene TRBV3-2) with TRBJ2-3, with 15 bases fitting TRBD2. V dropped 5 bases and J dropped 3; count of bases not matched to a gene: 6. The CDR3 runs to 17 residues. Per the germline V gene, CDR1 is LGHDT and CDR2 is YNNKEL (reference sequence). This CDR3 reads CASSSGTSGRYTDTQYF. CDR3 nucleotides: TGTGCCAGCAGCTCCGGGACTAGCGGGAGGTATACAGATACGCAGTATTTT.

The rearrangement uses TRBV28 and TRBJ2-5; TRBD1 aligns across 10 bases. The V gene's germline CDR1 is MDHEN and CDR2 SYDVKM. The trim removed 6 bases at V and 5 bases at J, leaving 9 bases unmatched. The CDR3 consists of 15 residues. DNA of the CDR3: TGTGCCAGCAGCGTGGGGACAGGGGTACGGGAGACCCAGTACTTC. It specifies CASSVGTGVRETQYF.

The rearrangement uses TRBV4-3 and TRBJ2-7, with D perhaps matching TRBD2 (6 bases). This CDR3 has 14 amino acids. Germline-derived CDR1 and CDR2 are LGHNA and YSLEER. V was shortened by 0 bases and J by 2 bases, with 8 bases between the two germline ends. CDR3 residues: CASSQEPGAYEQYF. The CDR3 coding sequence is TGCGCCAGCAGCCAAGAACCGGGAGCCTACGAGCAGTACTTC.

CDR3 sequence reads: CASSLVRAGSYNEQFF. The CDR3 nucleotides read TGCGCCAGCAGCTTGGTACGGGCGGGCTCCTACAATGAGCAGTTCTTC. The chain carries TRBV5-1 and TRBJ2-1, with a tentative D call TRBD2 (5 bases). The CDR3 totals 16 residues. Germline CDR1 reads SGHRS; CDR2 reads YFSETQ. V gave up 0 bases and J gave up 0 bases, with 10 bases separating them. Drawing the rest from reference TRBV5-1 and TRBJ2-1, the complete variable domain is KAGVTQTPRYLIKTRGQQVTLSCSPISGHRSVSWYQQTPGQGLQFLFEYFSETQRNKGNFPGRFSGRQFSNSRSEMNVSTLELGDSALYLCASSLVRAGSYNEQFFGPGTRLTVL.

V usage is TRBV2 and J usage is TRBJ2-5, with TRBD1 identical over 7 bases. V shed 3 bases, J shed 5 bases, and the junction held 9 bases outside the gene matches. This CDR3 is built from 15 residues. Germline V lookup: CDR1 SNHLY, CDR2 FYNNEI. CDR3 in amino acids: CASSDDREVGETQYF. Here the CDR3 DNA reads TGTGCCAGCAGTGACGACAGGGAAGTAGGGGAGACCCAGTACTTC.

V and J are TRBV3-1 (or the pseudogene TRBV3-2) and TRBJ1-5; no clear D gene. The CDR3 contains 14 residues. V lost 0 bases and J 6 bases, leaving 9 bases between the germline ends. The V gene's germline CDR1 is LGHDT and CDR2 YNNKEL (reference sequence). The CDR3 DNA is TGTGCCAGCAGCCAAGATACGGCAGGTCAGCCCCAGCATTTT. This sequence encodes CASSQDTAGQPQHF.

This clone turned up a few times. The chain is built from TRBV7-9 and TRBJ2-7; D is possibly TRBD2 (5 bases). The CDR3 has 14 residues. The V and J ends lost 0 bases and 5 bases respectively, with 11 bases between them. Germline values: CDR1 SEHNR, CDR2 FQNEAQ (reference sequence). The CDR3 DNA is TGTGCCAGCAGCTTAGCGGGAGTTGGACACGAGCAGTACTTC. This codes for CASSLAGVGHEQYF. The variable domain in full, completed from reference TRBV7-9 and TRBJ2-7, reads DTGVSQNPRHKITKRGQNVTFRCDPISEHNRLYWYRQTLGQGPEFLTYFQNEAQLEKSRLLSDRFSAERPKGSFSTLEIQRTEQGDSAMYLCASSLAGVGHEQYFGPGTRLTVT.

A single count supports this clone. The genes are TRBV5-1 and TRBJ2-1, with D uncertain. CDR3 length equals 14 residues. V was cut by 7 bases and J by 4 bases, with 15 bases left in between. CDR1 SGHRS and CDR2 YFSETQ come from the germline V gene. CDR3 coding DNA: TGCGCCAGCCGCCCCGCCCCAGAATACAATGAGCAGTTCTTC. Amino acids: CASRPAPEYNEQFF.

The chain combines TRBV5-1 with TRBJ2-3; D is undetermined. Germline CDR1 reads SGHRS; CDR2 reads YFSETQ. CDR3 size: 15 residues. V was shortened by 0 bases and J by 0 bases, with 8 bases between the two germline ends. The CDR3 region has the DNA TGCGCCAGCAGCTTGGATGTGTCTAGCACAGATACGCAGTATTTT. Translated, it gives CASSLDVSSTDTQYF.

This clone was seen only once. The gene calls are TRBV5-4 and TRBJ2-3, with 8 nucleotides matching TRBD1. The J segment lost 5 bases and the V segment lost 0 bases, leaving 2 bases of the junction unmatched. CDR1 is SGHNT and CDR2 is YYREEE in the germline V gene (reference sequence). The CDR3 contains 14 residues. The CDR3 DNA reads as TGTGCCAGCAGCTTGGGACAGGGGAAAGATACGCAGTATTTT. It specifies CASSLGQGKDTQYF.

This clone was picked up a small number of times. V and J are TRBV28 and TRBJ2-4, with a possible D match to TRBD1 (6 bases). Trimming stripped 3 bases from V and 8 bases from J, with 20 bases between. The CDR3 length is 16 residues. Germline loops: CDR1 MDHEN, CDR2 SYDVKM. The CDR3 DNA is TGTGCCAGCAGTTTGGGGCAGGGGAGAGATTCAGACATTCAGTACTTC. This codes for CASSLGQGRDSDIQYF.

For this clone: This may come from a read error, since a much larger clone is one base off. The chain employs TRBV12-3 or TRBV12-4 and TRBJ1-2; no definite D call. The V end lost 1 base, the J end lost 1 base, and 4 bases lay between the germline ends. CDR3 length: 13 amino acids. The CDR3 loop reads CASSLDSNYGYTF. The DNA for the CDR3 is TGTGCCAGCAGTTTAGACAGTAACTATGGCTACACCTTC.